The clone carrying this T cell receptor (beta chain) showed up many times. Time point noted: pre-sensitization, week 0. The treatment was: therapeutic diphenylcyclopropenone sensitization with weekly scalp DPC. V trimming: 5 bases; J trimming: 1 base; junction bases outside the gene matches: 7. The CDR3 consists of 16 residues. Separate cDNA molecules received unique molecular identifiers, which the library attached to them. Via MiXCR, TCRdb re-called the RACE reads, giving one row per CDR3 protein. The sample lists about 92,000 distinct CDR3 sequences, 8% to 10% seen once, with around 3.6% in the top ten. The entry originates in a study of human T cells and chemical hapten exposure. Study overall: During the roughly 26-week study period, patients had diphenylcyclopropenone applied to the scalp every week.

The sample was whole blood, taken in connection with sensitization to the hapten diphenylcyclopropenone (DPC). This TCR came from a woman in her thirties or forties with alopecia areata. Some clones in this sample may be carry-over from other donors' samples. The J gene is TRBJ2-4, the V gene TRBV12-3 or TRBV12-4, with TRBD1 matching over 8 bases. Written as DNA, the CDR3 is TGTGCCAGCAGTACCCACAGGGGGAGGGCCAAAAACATTCAGTACTTC. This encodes CASSTHRGRAKNIQYF.